Below, 22 T cell receptor beta chains from the same sample are listed, as sequenced in a study of tumor and adjacent non-tumor tissue in lung cancer. The template was RNA from unsorted bulk tissue. A modified ARM-PCR protocol with three rounds of nested PCR amplified TCRbeta. MiXCR, run by TCRdb on the multiplex PCR reads, gives a single entry per CDR3 protein. The table records fewer than 85,000 distinct CDR3 sequences, around four fifths of them present only once. The sample was lung tumor tissue. The receptor set was obtained from a woman aged 50 to 60 with non-small cell lung cancer.

This clonotype is medium-sized by share. This chain connects TRBV4-1 to TRBJ1-5; D not resolved. The CDR3 consists of 13 residues. Germline CDR1 reads MGHRA; CDR2 reads YSYEKL. Trimming left V 0 bases short and J 7 bases short, with 7 bases between. The CDR3 reads CASSQDGQQPQHF. The DNA of the CDR3 is TGCGCCAGCAGCCAAGATGGTCAACAGCCCCAGCATTTT.

The rearrangement joins TRBV6-1 to TRBJ2-2, with D possibly matching TRBD1 (6 bases). Germline V gene data show CDR1 as MNHNS and CDR2 as SASEGT. The CDR3 spans 13 residues. The V and J ends lost 6 bases and 8 bases respectively, with 13 bases between them. The CDR3 sequence is CASRLGGTGELFF. CDR3 bases: TGTGCCAGCAGGCTAGGGGGAACAGGGGAGCTGTTTTTT.

A note on this clonotype: The germline gene is not matched at one end of the junction; a read error may be the cause. V and J are TRBV12-3 or TRBV12-4 and TRBJ2-1; 10 nucleotides agree with TRBD2. The CDR3 runs to 17 residues. CDR3 nucleotide sequence: TGTACCAGCAGTCCCCACCATCTAGCGGGAGAGTCGGATGAGCAGTTCTTC. Encoded protein: CTSSPHHLAGESDEQFF.

In the case of this clonotype: No conserved phenylalanine or tryptophan ends this CDR3, so it is likely a read error. The chain has TRBV6-5 and TRBJ2-3; D gene unclear. The CDR3 totals 13 residues. CDR1 is MNHEY, CDR2 SVGAGI, per germline. The CDR3 DNA sequence: TGTGCCAGCAGAGATCTTAGCACAGATACTCAGTATTCT. This gives the protein CASRDLSTDTQYS.

Details on this clonotype: The junction departs from germline at one end; a sequencing error may be responsible. The chain links TRBV4-1 to TRBJ2-7, with a tentative D call TRBD1 (5 bases). The CDR3 contains 13 residues. Germline V gene data show CDR1 as MGHRA and CDR2 as YSYEKL. CDR3 in DNA: TGCGCCAGCAGTCAAGAGTCCAGGGATGAGCTGTACTTC. Translation: CASSQESRDELYF.

This clonotype was recorded many times. The CDR3 protein is CSVADGTYEQYF. Here the CDR3 DNA reads TGCAGCGTGGCTGACGGAACCTACGAGCAGTACTTC. The chain joins TRBV29-1 to TRBJ2-7; the D is unclear. This CDR3 is 12 amino acids long. CDR1 is SQVTM, CDR2 ANQGSEA, per germline. V lost 6 bases and J 2 bases, leaving 11 bases between the germline ends.

Many counts were recorded for this clonotype. The V call is TRBV10-2, the J call TRBJ2-3, with D uncertain. The length of the CDR3 is 15 residues. Between the trimmed V and J ends, which lost 2 bases and 4 bases, there was a span of 13 bases. The V gene's germline CDR1 is WSHSY and CDR2 SAAADI. The CDR3 DNA follows: TGCGCCAGCAGTGAGGACTCGCTCCTTTCAGATACGCAGTATTTT. The encoded protein is CASSEDSLLSDTQYF.

Regarding this clonotype: This may be a read error: a much more frequent sequence differs by one nucleotide. The chain couples TRBV7-8 to TRBJ2-7; TRBD2 aligns across 9 bases. In germline, CDR1 is SGHVS, CDR2 FQNEAQ. The length of the CDR3 is 14 residues. CDR3 region: CDSSLAGALYEQYF. CDR3 in DNA: TGTGACAGCAGCTTAGCGGGGGCCCTCTACGAGCAGTACTTC. Looking up the rest from reference TRBV7-8 and TRBJ2-7 gives the full variable domain: GAGVSQSPRYKVAKRGQDVALRCDPISGHVSLFWYQQALGQGPEFLTYFQNEAQLDKSGLPSDRFFAERPEGSVSTLKIQRTQQEDSAVYLCDSSLAGALYEQYFGPGTRLTVT.

This rearrangement joins TRBV20-1 to TRBJ2-2, with 8 bases fitting TRBD2. The CDR3 is 15 amino acids. CDR1 and CDR2 from the germline V gene are DFQATT and SNEGSKA (reference sequence). V lost 2 bases and J lost 5; bases outside the gene matches: 7. The CDR3, as DNA: TGCAGTGCTAGATTGCCGGGACTAGTAACCGGGGAGCTGTTTTTT. This translates into CSARLPGLVTGELFF.

As to this clonotype: Likely a read error: the CDR3 ends without its conserved phenylalanine or tryptophan. It is unclear where the CDR3 begins or ends on the DNA, so no DNA is shown, and the CDR3 is as TCRdb lists it. The V call is TRBV12-3 or TRBV12-4, the J call TRBJ1-1; the listed D gene, TRBD1, was not tested against the DNA. The CDR3 sequence runs 14 residues, both termini included. This CDR3 is CASRQTGVATEASL.

A remark on this clonotype: Mismatch with germline at one junction end may stem from a read error. The rearrangement joins TRBV6-5 to TRBJ2-3; 9 bases align to TRBD2. The CDR3 runs to 15 residues. Germline V CDR1 and CDR2: MNHEY, SVGAGI. The DNA for the CDR3 is TGTGCCAGCAACCCAGGGCTAGCGGGAACAGATACGCTGTATTTT. Residues: CASNPGLAGTDTLYF.

This sequence joins TRBV29-1 and TRBJ2-5; D remains unclear. V lost 1 base and J lost 3, with 18 bases in between. The CDR3 spans 16 residues. The germline V gene encodes CDR1 SQVTM and CDR2 ANQGSEA. The CDR3 coding sequence is TGCAGCGTTGAAGGAGGTGAAGTGCCCCGAAAAGAGACCCAGTACTTC. The encoded protein is CSVEGGEVPRKETQYF.

As to this clonotype: A read error is possible here, since a much larger clone lies one base away. This chain connects TRBV24-1 to TRBJ2-1; 10 positions agree with TRBD2. The CDR3 runs to 14 residues. Germline CDR1 reads KGHDR; CDR2 reads SFDVKD. CDR3 DNA sequence: TGTGGCACTAGCGGGACATACGCTGCGGATGAGCAGTTCTTC. Translation gives CGTSGTYAADEQFF.

This clonotype was detected only a few times. The V gene is TRBV5-1, the J gene TRBJ2-3, with D perhaps matching TRBD2 (5 bases). CDR1 and CDR2 from the germline V gene are SGHRS and YFSETQ. V was pared by 6 bases and J by 4 bases, with 24 bases between. The CDR3 extends over 17 amino acids. CDR3 region: CASNSGYYPREADTQYF. The CDR3 nucleotides are TGCGCCAGCAACTCCGGATACTACCCTCGGGAAGCAGATACGCAGTATTTT.

A word on this clonotype: One end of the junction does not line up with germline, which may come from a read error. The chain links TRBV12-3 or TRBV12-4 to TRBJ2-3, with D possibly TRBD2 on 6 matching bases. The length of the CDR3 is 16 residues. The CDR3 DNA is TGTGCCAGCAATTTACCTCTAGTGGGAGCGGGAGATACGCAGTATTTT. Its translation is CASNLPLVGAGDTQYF.

With regard to this clonotype: One end of the junction fails to match germline, which may point to a read error. The chain combines TRBV5-4 with TRBJ2-5; TRBD2 matches 11 bases. The V gene's germline CDR1 is SGHNT and CDR2 YYREEE (reference sequence). The CDR3 contains 15 residues. DNA of the CDR3: TGTGCCAGCGGCTTCAGACTAGCGGGGCAAGAGACCCAGTACTTC. Translation: CASGFRLAGQETQYF.

Notes on this clonotype: This CDR3 is missing its conserved last phenylalanine or tryptophan, likely due to a read error. The J gene is TRBJ1-1, the V gene TRBV20-1; no firm D call. The CDR3 covers 13 residues. Germline V gene lookup returns CDR1 DFQATT and CDR2 SNEGSKA (reference sequence). CDR3 region: CSVRGWSDTEAFL. CDR3 bases: TGCAGTGTTAGAGGATGGTCGGACACTGAAGCTTTCCTT.

Concerning this clonotype: The junction shows a germline mismatch at one end, possibly a read error. The V gene is TRBV12-3 or TRBV12-4, the J gene TRBJ2-7; tentatively, D is TRBD2 (5 bases). CDR3 length: 14 residues. CDR3: CASTKTGSSYEEYF. CDR3 bases: TGTGCCAGCACCAAGACGGGGAGCTCCTACGAGGAGTACTTC.

The rearrangement uses TRBV28 and TRBJ2-5; 8 positions match TRBD2. This CDR3 has 16 residues. Germline CDR1 and CDR2: MDHEN and SYDVKM. The CDR3 DNA reads as TGTGCGAGCGAGGAAGGAGCGGGAGTGACCCTAGGGACCCAGTACTTC. Residues: CASEEGAGVTLGTQYF.

This chain joins TRBV12-3 or TRBV12-4 and TRBJ2-5; D possibly uses TRBD1 or TRBD2 (5 bases each). The CDR3 spans 14 residues. V was cut by 10 bases and J by 8 bases, with 23 bases left in between. This chain's CDR3 is CANGDPEGAQTQYF. CDR3 DNA: TGTGCCAACGGGGACCCTGAAGGGGCGCAAACCCAGTACTTC.

With regard to this clonotype: One junction end disagrees with the germline gene, perhaps due to a read error. This chain connects TRBV4-1 to TRBJ1-5; D possibly corresponds to TRBD1 (6 bases). Germline-derived CDR1 and CDR2 are MGHRA and YSYEKL. The CDR3 sequence is 14 residues long. The CDR3 sequence: CASSQEGGGQSQHF. Here the CDR3 DNA reads TGCGCTAGCAGCCAAGAAGGGGGTGGGCAGTCCCAGCATTTT.

On this clonotype: The junction departs from the called germline gene at one end, perhaps through a read error. The CDR3 DNA reads TGCGCCAGCAGCCTAGCGGGGGGCACCGGGGTGCTCTTTTTT. Translating it yields CASSLAGGTGVLFF. The genes are TRBV11-3 and TRBJ2-2; TRBD2 agrees at 11 bases. CDR1 is SGHNT, CDR2 YENEEA, per germline. CDR3 length equals 14 residues.